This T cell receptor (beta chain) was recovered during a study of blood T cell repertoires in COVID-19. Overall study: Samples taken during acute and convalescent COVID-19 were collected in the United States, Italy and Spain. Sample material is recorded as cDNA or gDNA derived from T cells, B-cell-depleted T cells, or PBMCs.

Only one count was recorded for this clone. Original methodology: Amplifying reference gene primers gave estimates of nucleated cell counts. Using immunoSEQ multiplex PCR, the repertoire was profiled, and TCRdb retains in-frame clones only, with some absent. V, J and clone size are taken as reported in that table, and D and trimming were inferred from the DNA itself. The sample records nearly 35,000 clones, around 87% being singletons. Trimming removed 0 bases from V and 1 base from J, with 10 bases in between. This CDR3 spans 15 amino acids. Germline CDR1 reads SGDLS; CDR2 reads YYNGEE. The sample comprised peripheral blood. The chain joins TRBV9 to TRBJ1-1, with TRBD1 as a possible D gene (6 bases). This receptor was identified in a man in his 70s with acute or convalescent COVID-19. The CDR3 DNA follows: TGTGCCAGCAGCGTAGTGGGGACAACGAACACTGAAGCTTTCTTT. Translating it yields CASSVVGTTNTEAFF.